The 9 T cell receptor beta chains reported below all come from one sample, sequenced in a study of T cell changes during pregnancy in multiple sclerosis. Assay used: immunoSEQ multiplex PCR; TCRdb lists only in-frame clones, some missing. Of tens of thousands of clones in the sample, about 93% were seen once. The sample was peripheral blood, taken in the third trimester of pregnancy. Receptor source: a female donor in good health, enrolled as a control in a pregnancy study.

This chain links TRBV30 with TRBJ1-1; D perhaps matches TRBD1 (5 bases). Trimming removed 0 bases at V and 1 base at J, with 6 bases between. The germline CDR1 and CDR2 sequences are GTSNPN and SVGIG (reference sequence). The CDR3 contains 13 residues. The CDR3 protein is CAWSVGGNTEAFF. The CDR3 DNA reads TGTGCCTGGAGTGTGGGGGGGAACACTGAAGCTTTCTTT.

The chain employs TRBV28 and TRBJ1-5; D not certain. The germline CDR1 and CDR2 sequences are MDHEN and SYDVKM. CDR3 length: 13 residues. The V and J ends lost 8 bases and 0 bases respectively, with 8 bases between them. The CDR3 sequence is CASQYYSNQPQHF. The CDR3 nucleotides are TGTGCCAGCCAGTATTATAGCAATCAGCCCCAGCATTTT.

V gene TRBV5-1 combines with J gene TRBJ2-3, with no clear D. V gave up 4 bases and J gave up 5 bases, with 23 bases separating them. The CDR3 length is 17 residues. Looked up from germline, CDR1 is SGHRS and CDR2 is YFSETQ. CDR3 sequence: CASSHITGFSVKDTQYF. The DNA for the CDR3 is TGCGCCAGCAGCCACATCACGGGTTTTTCGGTAAAAGATACGCAGTATTTT.

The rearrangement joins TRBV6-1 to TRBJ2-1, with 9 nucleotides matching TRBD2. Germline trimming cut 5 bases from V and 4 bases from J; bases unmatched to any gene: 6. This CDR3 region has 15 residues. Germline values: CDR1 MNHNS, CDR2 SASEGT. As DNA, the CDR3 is TGTGCCAGCAGTCCCCGGACTAGCGAATACAATGAGCAGTTCTTC. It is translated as CASSPRTSEYNEQFF.

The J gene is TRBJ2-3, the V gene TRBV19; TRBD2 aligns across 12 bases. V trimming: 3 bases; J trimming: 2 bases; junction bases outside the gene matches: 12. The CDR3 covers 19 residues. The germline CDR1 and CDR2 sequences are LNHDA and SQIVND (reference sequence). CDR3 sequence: CASSMNRLAGVPNTDTQYF. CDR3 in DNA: TGTGCCAGTAGTATGAATCGACTAGCGGGAGTGCCAAACACAGATACGCAGTATTTT.

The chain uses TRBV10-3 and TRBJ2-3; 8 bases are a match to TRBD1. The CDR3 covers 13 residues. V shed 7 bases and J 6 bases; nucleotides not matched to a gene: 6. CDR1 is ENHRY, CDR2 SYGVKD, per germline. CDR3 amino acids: CAITAGGEDTQYF. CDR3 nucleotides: TGTGCCATCACTGCAGGGGGCGAGGATACGCAGTATTTT.

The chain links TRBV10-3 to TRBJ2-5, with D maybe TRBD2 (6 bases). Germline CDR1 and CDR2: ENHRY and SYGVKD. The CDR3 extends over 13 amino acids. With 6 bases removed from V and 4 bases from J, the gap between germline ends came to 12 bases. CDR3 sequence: CAIRAPGGETQYF. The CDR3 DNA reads TGTGCCATCAGGGCTCCCGGGGGAGAGACCCAGTACTTC.

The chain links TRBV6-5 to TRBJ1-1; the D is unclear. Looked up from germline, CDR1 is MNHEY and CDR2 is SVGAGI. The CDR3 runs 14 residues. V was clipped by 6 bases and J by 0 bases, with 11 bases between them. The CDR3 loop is CASSITRLNTEAFF. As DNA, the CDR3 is TGTGCCAGCAGCATCACCAGGTTGAACACTGAAGCTTTCTTT.

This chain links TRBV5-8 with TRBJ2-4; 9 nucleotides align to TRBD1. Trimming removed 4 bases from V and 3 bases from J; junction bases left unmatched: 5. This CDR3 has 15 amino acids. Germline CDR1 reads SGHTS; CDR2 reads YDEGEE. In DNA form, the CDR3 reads TGTGCCAGCAGCCCGGGACAGGGAGGCAAAAACATTCAGTACTTC. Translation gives CASSPGQGGKNIQYF.